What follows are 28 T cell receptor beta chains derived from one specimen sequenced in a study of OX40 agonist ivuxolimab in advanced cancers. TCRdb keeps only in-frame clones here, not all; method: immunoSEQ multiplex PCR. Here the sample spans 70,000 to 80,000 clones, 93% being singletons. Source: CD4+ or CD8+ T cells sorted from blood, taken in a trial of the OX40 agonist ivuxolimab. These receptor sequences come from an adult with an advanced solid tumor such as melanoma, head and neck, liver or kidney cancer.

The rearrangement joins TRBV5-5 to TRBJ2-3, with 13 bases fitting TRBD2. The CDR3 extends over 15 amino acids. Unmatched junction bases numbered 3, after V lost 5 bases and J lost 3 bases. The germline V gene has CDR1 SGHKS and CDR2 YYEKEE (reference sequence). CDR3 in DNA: TGTGCCAGCAGTCAGACTAGCGGGGGGACAGATACGCAGTATTTT. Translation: CASSQTSGGTDTQYF.

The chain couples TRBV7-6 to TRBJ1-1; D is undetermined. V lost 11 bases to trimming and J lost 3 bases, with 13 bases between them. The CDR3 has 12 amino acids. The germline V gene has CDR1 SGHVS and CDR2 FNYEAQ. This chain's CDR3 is CAVLRADTEAFF. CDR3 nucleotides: TGTGCCGTTCTCCGGGCGGACACTGAAGCTTTCTTT.

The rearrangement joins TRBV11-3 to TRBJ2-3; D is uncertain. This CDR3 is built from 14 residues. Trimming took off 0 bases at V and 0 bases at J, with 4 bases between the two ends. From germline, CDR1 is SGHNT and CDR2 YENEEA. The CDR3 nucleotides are TGTGCCAGCAGCTTAGAGGTTAGCACAGATACGCAGTATTTT. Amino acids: CASSLEVSTDTQYF. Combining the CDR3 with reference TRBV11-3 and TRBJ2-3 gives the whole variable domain EAGVVQSPRYKIIEKKQPVAFWCNPISGHNTLYWYLQNLGQGPELLIRYENEEAVDDSQLPKDRFSAERLKGVDSTLKIQPAELGDSAVYLCASSLEVSTDTQYFGPGTRLTVL.

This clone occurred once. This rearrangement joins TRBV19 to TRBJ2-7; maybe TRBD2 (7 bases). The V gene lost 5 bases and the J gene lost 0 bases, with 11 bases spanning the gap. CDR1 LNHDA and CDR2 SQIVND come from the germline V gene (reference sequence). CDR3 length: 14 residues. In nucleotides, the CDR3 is TGTGCCAGTAGTCCGGGGGGCAGCTCCTACGAGCAGTACTTC. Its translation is CASSPGGSSYEQYF.

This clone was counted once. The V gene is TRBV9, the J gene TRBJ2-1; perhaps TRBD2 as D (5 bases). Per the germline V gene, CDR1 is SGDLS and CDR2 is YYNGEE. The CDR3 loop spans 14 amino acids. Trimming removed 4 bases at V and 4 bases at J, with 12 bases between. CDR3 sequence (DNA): TGTGCCAGCAGCCCAAGCGGACCTTACAATGAGCAGTTCTTC. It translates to CASSPSGPYNEQFF.

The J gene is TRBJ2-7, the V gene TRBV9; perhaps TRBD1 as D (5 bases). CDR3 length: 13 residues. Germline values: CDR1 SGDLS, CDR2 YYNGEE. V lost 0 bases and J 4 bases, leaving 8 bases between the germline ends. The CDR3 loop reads CASSVAPGYEQYF. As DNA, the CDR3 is TGTGCCAGCAGCGTAGCTCCAGGGTACGAGCAGTACTTC.

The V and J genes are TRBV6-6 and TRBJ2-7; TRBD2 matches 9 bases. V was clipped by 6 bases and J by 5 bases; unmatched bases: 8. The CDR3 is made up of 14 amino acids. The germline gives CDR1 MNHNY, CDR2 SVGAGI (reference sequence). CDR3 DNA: TGTGCCAGCAGGTTCCTAGCGGGAAAGGACGAGCAGTACTTC. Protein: CASRFLAGKDEQYF.

The CDR3, as DNA: TGCGCCAGCAGCCAAGATTCTCCCTGGCACCCGGGCCTTTATGGCTACACCTTC. Encoded protein: CASSQDSPWHPGLYGYTF. The rearrangement uses TRBV4-3 and TRBJ1-2; no clear D. The V gene's germline CDR1 is LGHNA and CDR2 YSLEER. This CDR3 is built from 18 residues. The germline V and J ends were trimmed by 0 bases and 5 bases, with 22 bases remaining between them.

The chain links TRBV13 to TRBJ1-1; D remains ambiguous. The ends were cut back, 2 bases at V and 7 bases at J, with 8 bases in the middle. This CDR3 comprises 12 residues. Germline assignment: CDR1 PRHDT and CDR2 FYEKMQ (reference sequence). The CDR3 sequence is CASSLRMGEAFF. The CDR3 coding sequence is TGTGCCAGCAGCTTAAGAATGGGTGAAGCTTTCTTT.

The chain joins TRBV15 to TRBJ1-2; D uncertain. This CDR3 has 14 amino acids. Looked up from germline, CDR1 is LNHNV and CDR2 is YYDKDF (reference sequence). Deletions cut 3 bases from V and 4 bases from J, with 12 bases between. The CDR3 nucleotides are TGTGCCACCAGCAGGAATACAAACGGCTATGGCTACACCTTC. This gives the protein CATSRNTNGYGYTF.

CDR3 loop: CASRKRGAGELFF. The CDR3 DNA reads TGTGCCAGTAGAAAGAGGGGTGCTGGGGAGCTGTTTTTT. This rearrangement joins TRBV11-2 to TRBJ2-2; D possibly uses TRBD1 or TRBD2 (5 bases each). This CDR3 has 13 residues. CDR1 SGHAT and CDR2 FQNNGV come from the germline V gene. V was shortened by 9 bases and J by 8 bases, with 16 bases between the two germline ends.

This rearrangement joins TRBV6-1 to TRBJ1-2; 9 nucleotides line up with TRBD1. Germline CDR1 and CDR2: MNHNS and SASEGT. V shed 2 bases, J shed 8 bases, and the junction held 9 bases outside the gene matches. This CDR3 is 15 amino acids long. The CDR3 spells CASSEIRQGVGGYTF. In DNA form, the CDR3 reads TGTGCCAGCAGTGAAATTAGACAGGGGGTAGGAGGCTACACCTTC.

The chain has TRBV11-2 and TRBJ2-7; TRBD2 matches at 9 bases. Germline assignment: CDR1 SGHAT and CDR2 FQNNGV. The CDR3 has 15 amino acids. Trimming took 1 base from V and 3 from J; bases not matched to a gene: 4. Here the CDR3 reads CASSLGAGGLYEQYF. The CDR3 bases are TGTGCCAGCAGCTTAGGAGCGGGGGGACTCTACGAGCAGTACTTC.

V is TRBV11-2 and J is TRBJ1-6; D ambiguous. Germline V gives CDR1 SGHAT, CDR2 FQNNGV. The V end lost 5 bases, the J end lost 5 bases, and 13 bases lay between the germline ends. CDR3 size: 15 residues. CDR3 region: CASSPDPSHNSPLHF. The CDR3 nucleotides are TGTGCCAGCAGCCCGGACCCTAGTCATAATTCACCCCTCCACTTT.

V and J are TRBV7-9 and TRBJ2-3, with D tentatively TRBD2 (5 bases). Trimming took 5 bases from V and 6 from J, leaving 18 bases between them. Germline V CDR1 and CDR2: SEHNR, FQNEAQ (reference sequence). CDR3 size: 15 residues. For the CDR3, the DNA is TGTGCCAGCAGCCCAGCTGACCGGACTTACGATACGCAGTATTTT. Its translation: CASSPADRTYDTQYF. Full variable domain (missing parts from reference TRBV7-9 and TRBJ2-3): DTGVSQNPRHKITKRGQNVTFRCDPISEHNRLYWYRQTLGQGPEFLTYFQNEAQLEKSRLLSDRFSAERPKGSFSTLEIQRTEQGDSAMYLCASSPADRTYDTQYFGPGTRLTVL.

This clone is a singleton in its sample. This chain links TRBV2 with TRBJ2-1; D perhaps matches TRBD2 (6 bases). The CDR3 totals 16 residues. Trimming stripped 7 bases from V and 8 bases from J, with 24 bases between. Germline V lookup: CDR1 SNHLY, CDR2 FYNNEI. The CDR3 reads CASTPSGRGGTYEQFF. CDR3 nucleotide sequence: TGTGCCAGCACCCCGTCCGGGCGGGGCGGGACCTATGAGCAGTTCTTC. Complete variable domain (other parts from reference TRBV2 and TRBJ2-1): EPEVTQTPSHQVTQMGQEVILRCVPISNHLYFYWYRQILGQKVEFLVSFYNNEISEKSEIFDDQFSVERPDGSNFTLKIRSTKLEDSAMYFCASTPSGRGGTYEQFFGPGTRLTVL.

CDR3 region: CASRLRQGGNQPQHF. DNA for the CDR3: TGTGCCAGCAGACTAAGACAGGGTGGGAATCAGCCCCAGCATTTT. The rearrangement links TRBV6-5 to TRBJ1-5, with 7 bases that match TRBD1. The trim removed 6 bases at V and 4 bases at J, leaving 9 bases unmatched. The CDR3 has 15 residues. Germline V gene sequence: CDR1 MNHEY, CDR2 SVGAGI.

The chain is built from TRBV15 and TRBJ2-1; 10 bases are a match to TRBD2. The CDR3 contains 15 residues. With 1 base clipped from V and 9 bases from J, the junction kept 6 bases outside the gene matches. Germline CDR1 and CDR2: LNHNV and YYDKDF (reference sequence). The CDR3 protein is CATSRGSGRATEQFF. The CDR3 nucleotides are TGTGCCACCAGCAGAGGAAGCGGGAGGGCCACTGAGCAGTTCTTC.

The CDR3 region has the DNA TGTGCCTGGGGCCGTCCGGGACAGGAGTTTCCCTACGAGCAGTACTTC. It encodes CAWGRPGQEFPYEQYF. V usage is TRBV30 and J usage is TRBJ2-7, with 8 bases fitting TRBD1. Germline trimming cut 5 bases from V and 2 bases from J; bases unmatched to any gene: 14. The germline gives CDR1 GTSNPN, CDR2 SVGIG (reference sequence). The CDR3 extends over 16 amino acids.

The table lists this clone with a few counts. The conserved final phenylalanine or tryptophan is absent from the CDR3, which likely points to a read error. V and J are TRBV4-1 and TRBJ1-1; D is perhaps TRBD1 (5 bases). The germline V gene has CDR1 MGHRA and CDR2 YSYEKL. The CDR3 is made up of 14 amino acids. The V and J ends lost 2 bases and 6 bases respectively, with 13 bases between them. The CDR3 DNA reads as TGCGCCAGCAGCCAACAGGGAGGGCTCTCTGAAGCTTTCCTT. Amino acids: CASSQQGGLSEAFL.

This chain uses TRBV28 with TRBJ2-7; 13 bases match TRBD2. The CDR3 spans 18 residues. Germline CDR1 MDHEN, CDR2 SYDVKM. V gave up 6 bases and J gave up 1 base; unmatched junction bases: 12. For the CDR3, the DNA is TGTGCCAGCAGCCCGGGGCCCGGGACTAGCGGGACTTCCTACGAGCAGTACTTC. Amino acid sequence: CASSPGPGTSGTSYEQYF.

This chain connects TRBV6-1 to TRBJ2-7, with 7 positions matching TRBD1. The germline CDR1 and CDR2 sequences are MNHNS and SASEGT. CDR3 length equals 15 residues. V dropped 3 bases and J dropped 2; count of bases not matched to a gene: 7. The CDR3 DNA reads TGTGCCAGCAGTGAGGAACAGGGGTCACCCTACGAGCAGTACTTC. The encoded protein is CASSEEQGSPYEQYF.

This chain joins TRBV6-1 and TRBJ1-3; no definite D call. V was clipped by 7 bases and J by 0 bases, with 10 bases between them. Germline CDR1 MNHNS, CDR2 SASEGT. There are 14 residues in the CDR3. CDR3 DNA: TGTGCCAGCATCGGCATAAGCTCTGGAAACACCATATATTTT. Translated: CASIGISSGNTIYF.

As DNA, the CDR3 is TGTGCCAGCAGCTTAGGCCCCGGGACTAGCGGTTACAATGAGCAGTTCTTC. It encodes CASSLGPGTSGYNEQFF. The chain joins TRBV7-6 to TRBJ2-1; 11 positions match TRBD2. The V gene's germline CDR1 is SGHVS and CDR2 FNYEAQ. The CDR3 runs to 17 residues. V was pared by 1 base and J by 4 bases, with 6 bases of the junction left unmatched. Looking up the rest from reference TRBV7-6 and TRBJ2-1 gives the full variable domain: GAGVSQSPRYKVTKRGQDVALRCDPISGHVSLYWYRQALGQGPEFLTYFNYEAQQDKSGLPNDRFSAERPEGSISTLTIQRTEQRDSAMYRCASSLGPGTSGYNEQFFGPGTRLTVL.

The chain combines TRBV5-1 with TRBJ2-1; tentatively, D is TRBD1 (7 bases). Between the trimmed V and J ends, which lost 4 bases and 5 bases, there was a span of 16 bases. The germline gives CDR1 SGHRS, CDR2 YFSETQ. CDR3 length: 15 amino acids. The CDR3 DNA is TGCGCCAGCAGCCTGCGGCAGGGGGGAGACAATGAGCAGTTCTTC. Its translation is CASSLRQGGDNEQFF.

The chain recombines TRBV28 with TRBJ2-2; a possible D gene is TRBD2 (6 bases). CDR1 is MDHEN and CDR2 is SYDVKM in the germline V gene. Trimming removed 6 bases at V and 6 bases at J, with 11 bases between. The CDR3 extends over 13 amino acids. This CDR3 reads CASSIGEAGELFF. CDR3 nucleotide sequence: TGTGCCAGCAGCATAGGGGAGGCCGGGGAGCTGTTTTTT. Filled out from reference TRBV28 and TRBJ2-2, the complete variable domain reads DVKVTQSSRYLVKRTGEKVFLECVQDMDHENMFWYRQDPGLGLRLIYFSYDVKMKEKGDIPEGYSVSREKKERFSLILESASTNQTSMYLCASSIGEAGELFFGEGSRLTVL.

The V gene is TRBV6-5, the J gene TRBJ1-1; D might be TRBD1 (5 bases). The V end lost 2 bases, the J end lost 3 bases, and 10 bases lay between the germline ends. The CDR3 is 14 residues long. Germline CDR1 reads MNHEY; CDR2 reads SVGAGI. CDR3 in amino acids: CASSYAGLHTEAFF. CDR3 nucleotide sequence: TGTGCCAGCAGTTACGCAGGGCTTCACACTGAAGCTTTCTTT.

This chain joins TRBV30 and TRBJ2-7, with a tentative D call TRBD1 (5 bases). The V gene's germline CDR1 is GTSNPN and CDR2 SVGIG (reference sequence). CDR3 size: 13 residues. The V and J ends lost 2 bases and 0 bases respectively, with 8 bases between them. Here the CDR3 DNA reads TGTGCCTGGAGTATAGGGGACTCCTACGAGCAGTACTTC. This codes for CAWSIGDSYEQYF.